This TCR beta chain was recovered during a study of T cell responses to AZD1222 COVID-19 vaccine (dated by TCRdb to about 2021). Background for the entire study: AZD1222 recipients given second doses at about 4 weeks or at about 12 weeks were pooled, since spike-specific TCR depth and breadth were not found to differ between the two schedules. A total of around 240 trial participants underwent TCR sequencing, of whom some 200 had received two doses of AZD1222 and around 26 had received two doses of the MenACWY control vaccine. Enrollment into the trials was organized by age into subgroups of 18-55, 56-69 and 70-plus years, and those subgroups contained roughly 140, 27 and 60 TCR-sequenced participants, respectively.

Explained via the paper, the time point label denotes: baseline before first vaccination. Vaccinee samples were obtained from the UK trials COV001 and COV002, which included a single-blind randomized controlled phase 2/3 trial of AZD1222 (ChAdOx1 nCoV-19) in healthy adults. For TCRbeta chain sequencing, PBMC samples from trial participants were taken at day 0 and at day 28 after the second dose. Regarding this clone: No cognate antigen has been identified for it. Nothing much larger sits one base from this clone, and base qualities are not available.

Beyond this particular receptor, the publication reports: After two AZD1222 doses, spike-specific TCR breadth and depth were significantly higher than at day 0 and than in MenACWY recipients. The 56-69-year group was small, and its depth increase did not reach significance, likely because of low power. Most participants were white British and females outnumbered males, and the authors suggested that clonal diversity may have been underestimated. Because no samples from the day 14 peak response were available, repertoires could be characterized only after the peak T cell response. Reportedly, almost half of the unique spike-specific TCRs recognized epitopes lying outside the regions that are mutated in the B.1.351 and B.1.1.7 variants. The whole spike protein was spanned by vaccine-associated CD4 TCRs, and dominant responses were seen in regions 160-218 and 743-854. Only six AZD1222 recipients were SARS-CoV-2 seropositive at baseline, limiting conclusions about previously exposed vaccinees.

V is clipped by 3 bases and J by 11 bases, and the sequence between their germline boundaries is 16 bases long. CDR3 length: 12 amino acids, cysteine to phenylalanine. Here the CDR3 DNA is all that survives: 36 bases in frame from base 1. The germline V gene (reference sequence) supplies CDR1 GTSNPN and CDR2 SVGIG. The CDR3 regions of human TCRbeta chains were analyzed by immunosequencing. In the paper's pipeline: TCRs in the repertoires were compared against a reference library of SARS-CoV-2-specific TCRs that had been generated with the MIRA antigen-specificity platform. Breadth was defined as the fraction of unique TCRs that were SARS-CoV-2-associated. Depth was defined as the fraction of total T cells that were SARS-CoV-2-associated. Each spike-specific TCR was assigned to its reactive spike region and to a CD4 or CD8 class using the MIRA data. Log10-transformed breadth and depth values were compared by one-way ANOVA with Sidak's multiple comparisons tests. TCRdb's version of the immuneACCESS table is confined to in-frame rearrangements and falls short of the full clone set. An unresolved V gene accounts for under half of the shortfall where checked; the remainder is of unknown origin. Clone size and the V and J calls come from that table; the DNA yielded D and trimming. The sample includes under 200,000 clones, with around 90% observed a single time. The ten largest clones take up approximately 4.8% of the sample.

Sequencing used peripheral blood, obtained on day 0 of AZD1222 vaccination. The chain joins TRBV30 to TRBJ1-1, with the D segment identity uncertain. This receptor was identified in an adult in good health. The DNA sequence reads TGTGCCTGGAGCCTTTCTCGGTTTCTGGCTTTCTTT. It translates to CAWSLSRFLAFF. The CDR3, completed at both ends by the reference TRBV30 and TRBJ1-1 genes, gives the full variable domain SQTIHQWPATLVQPVGSPLSLECTVEGTSNPNLYWYRQAAGRGLQLLFYSVGIGQISSEVPQNLSASRPQDRQFILSSKKLLLSDSGFYLCAWSLSRFLAFFGQGTRLTVV.